What follows are 13 T cell receptor beta chains derived from one specimen sequenced in a study of blood T cell repertoires in COVID-19. Assay: immunoSEQ multiplex PCR; the TCRdb copy retains only in-frame clones and omits some. Of roughly 160,000 clones in the sample, around 80% were seen once. The sequencing sample was made of PBMCs or T cells enriched from blood (not recorded which). These receptors originate from a woman aged 55 to 70 who had recovered from COVID-19.

The chain joins TRBV25-1 to TRBJ2-1; 10 bases are a match to TRBD1. This CDR3 is 18 amino acids long. CDR1 and CDR2 (germline): MGHDK, SYGVNS. The J segment lost 9 bases and the V segment lost 5 bases, leaving 19 bases of the junction unmatched. CDR3 in amino acids: CASSSNYRSGQGDSEQFF. Written as DNA, the CDR3 is TGTGCCAGCAGTTCCAACTATAGATCTGGACAGGGGGATAGTGAGCAGTTCTTC.

The CDR3 sequence is CASSLDVSTEAFF. CDR3 coding DNA: TGCGCCAGCAGCTTGGACGTGAGCACTGAAGCTTTCTTT. The rearrangement joins TRBV5-1 to TRBJ1-1, with no clear D. The V end lost 0 bases, the J end lost 4 bases, and 7 bases lay between the germline ends. The CDR3 is made up of 13 amino acids. CDR1 is SGHRS and CDR2 is YFSETQ in the germline V gene.

V gene TRBV2 combines with J gene TRBJ1-2, with D hard to call. This CDR3 is built from 11 residues. Deletions cut 8 bases from V and 9 bases from J, with 13 bases between. Germline CDR1 and CDR2: SNHLY and FYNNEI. The CDR3 nucleotides are TGTGCCAGCCGCCCTTCAACAAGCTACACCTTC. This codes for CASRPSTSYTF. Full variable domain (rest looked up from reference TRBV2 and TRBJ1-2): EPEVTQTPSHQVTQMGQEVILRCVPISNHLYFYWYRQILGQKVEFLVSFYNNEISEKSEIFDDQFSVERPDGSNFTLKIRSTKLEDSAMYFCASRPSTSYTFGSGTRLTVV.

V usage is TRBV5-1 and J usage is TRBJ1-5, with 7 nucleotides matching TRBD1. The CDR3 is made up of 13 amino acids. J gave up 5 bases and V 2 bases, and 1 base lay outside the gene matches. Germline V gene sequence: CDR1 SGHRS, CDR2 YFSETQ. The CDR3 region has the DNA TGCGCCAGCAGCTTAACAGGGGATCAGCCCCAGCATTTT. Translating it yields CASSLTGDQPQHF.

The genes are TRBV7-9 and TRBJ1-2; D perhaps matches TRBD1 (5 bases). The germline V gene has CDR1 SEHNR and CDR2 FQNEAQ (reference sequence). V shed 1 base and J shed 5 bases, with 14 bases lying between them. This CDR3 has 15 amino acids. The CDR3 sequence: CASSLGGGSPYGYTF. In nucleotides, the CDR3 is TGTGCCAGCAGCTTAGGGGGCGGATCCCCGTATGGCTACACCTTC.

V and J are TRBV3-1 (or the pseudogene TRBV3-2) and TRBJ1-6, with TRBD1 matching over 12 bases. The germline CDR1 and CDR2 sequences are LGHDT and YNNKEL (reference sequence). The ends lost 2 bases at V and 10 bases at J; junction bases unmatched: 3. CDR3 length equals 15 residues. The CDR3 is CASSQLGQGASPLHF. For the CDR3, the DNA is TGTGCCAGCAGCCAATTGGGACAGGGGGCCTCACCCCTCCACTTT.

This chain connects TRBV27 to TRBJ1-5; 9 bases align to TRBD1. The V gene end was trimmed by 4 bases and the J gene end by 4 bases; junction bases not matched to a gene: 2. CDR1 is MNHEY and CDR2 is SMNVEV in the germline V gene (reference sequence). CDR3 length equals 14 residues. CDR3 residues: CASSYGTGNQPQHF. CDR3 DNA: TGTGCCAGCAGTTACGGGACAGGGAATCAGCCCCAGCATTTT.

J is TRBJ1-2 and V is TRBV6-5; D is unclear. CDR1 MNHEY and CDR2 SVGAGI come from the germline V gene. The CDR3 is 14 residues long. The V end was cut by 0 bases, the J end by 4 bases, with 9 bases between. The CDR3 sequence: CASSYSRVGYGYTF. Here the CDR3 DNA reads TGTGCCAGCAGTTACTCGAGGGTTGGCTATGGCTACACCTTC.

The chain uses TRBV28 and TRBJ2-1; possible D gene TRBD2, 6 bases. The CDR3 is 13 residues long. V was cut by 2 bases and J by 10 bases, with 12 bases left in between. Germline V gene data show CDR1 as MDHEN and CDR2 as SYDVKM. The CDR3, as DNA: TGTGCCAGCAGTTTAGGAGGGCCCCTGGAGCAGTTCTTC. It specifies CASSLGGPLEQFF.

The chain is built from TRBV5-1 and TRBJ2-1; a possible D gene is TRBD1 (5 bases). This CDR3 comprises 16 residues. CDR1 and CDR2 from the germline V gene are SGHRS and YFSETQ. Trimming took off 4 bases at V and 7 bases at J, with 21 bases between the two ends. The CDR3 sequence: CASSRLGVLRENEQFF. The CDR3 bases are TGCGCCAGCAGCCGTTTAGGTGTTCTCAGGGAAAATGAGCAGTTCTTC.

The chain couples TRBV3-1 (or the pseudogene TRBV3-2) to TRBJ2-7; the match to TRBD2 covers 8 bases. CDR3 length equals 18 residues. Germline V CDR1 and CDR2: LGHDT, YNNKEL (reference sequence). V lost 3 bases to trimming and J lost 2 bases; unmatched junction nucleotides: 15. In DNA, the CDR3 is TGTGCCAGCAGCCATGCGGGAGCGGGAGCGGGGGTTACCTACGAGCAGTACTTC. As protein: CASSHAGAGAGVTYEQYF.

The rearrangement uses TRBV12-3 or TRBV12-4 and TRBJ1-1; tentative D call: TRBD1 (5 bases). The length of the CDR3 is 13 residues. Trimming pared 2 bases from V and 10 bases from J, leaving 14 bases between. CDR3 coding DNA: TGTGCCAGCAGTTTATTCTCATACGGGGGAGCTTTCTTT. It yields the protein CASSLFSYGGAFF.

The chain uses TRBV28 and TRBJ1-5; TRBD1 is a possible D gene (5 bases). V shed 2 bases and J shed 8 bases, with 22 bases lying between them. The CDR3 runs to 17 residues. Germline V gives CDR1 MDHEN, CDR2 SYDVKM. The DNA of the CDR3 is TGTGCCAGCAGTTTAATCAGGGTCTCAGGGATGGATAAGCCCCAGCATTTT. Protein product: CASSLIRVSGMDKPQHF.